These 8 T cell receptor beta chains came from one sample sequenced in a study of blood T cell repertoires in COVID-19. Some clones are missing from TCRdb's copy, which holds only in-frame ones; the method was immunoSEQ multiplex PCR. Found here are approximately 25,000 clones, approximately 75% of them singletons; the top ten hold approximately 6.1%. The material sequenced was peripheral blood. These receptors were taken from a man aged 50 or older with COVID-19, enrolled during active disease.

This clone was counted a few times. V is TRBV10-3 and J is TRBJ2-1; 8 nucleotides align to TRBD2. The CDR3 covers 16 residues. After removal of 2 bases from V and 8 bases from J, the junction contained 11 bases not matched to a gene. The germline V gene has CDR1 ENHRY and CDR2 SYGVKD. As DNA, the CDR3 is TGTGCCATCAGTGAGGCTTTGCCGGGGGGGTTGGATGAGCAGTTCTTC. As protein: CAISEALPGGLDEQFF.

This clone is labeled hyperexpanded. The rearrangement links TRBV25-1 to TRBJ2-2, with 10 positions matching TRBD1. Germline V gene lookup returns CDR1 MGHDK and CDR2 SYGVNS. This CDR3 has 15 residues. V was pared by 2 bases and J by 7 bases, with 4 bases of the junction left unmatched. The CDR3 DNA is TGTGCCAGCAGTGAAAGACAGGGGGCGGGCGGGGAGCTGTTTTTT. This gives the protein CASSERQGAGGELFF.

CDR3 coding DNA: TGTGCCAGCAGCCTGGGCCATAGCACAGATACGCAGTATTTT. This codes for CASSLGHSTDTQYF. The chain employs TRBV11-2 and TRBJ2-3; D is ambiguous. The CDR3 spans 14 residues. Deletions cut 5 bases from V and 0 bases from J, with 9 bases between. Germline loops: CDR1 SGHAT, CDR2 FQNNGV.

The rearrangement links TRBV5-6 to TRBJ2-5, with TRBD1 identical over 7 bases. Germline CDR1 SGHDT, CDR2 YYEEEE. Trimming removed 1 base from V and 4 bases from J; junction bases left unmatched: 1. CDR3 size: 13 residues. The CDR3 DNA reads TGTGCCAGCAGCTTGTCAGGGGGAGAGACCCAGTACTTC. This translates into CASSLSGGETQYF. Looking up the rest from reference TRBV5-6 and TRBJ2-5 gives the full variable domain: DAGVTQSPTHLIKTRGQQVTLRCSPKSGHDTVSWYQQALGQGPQFIFQYYEEEERQRGNFPDRFSGHQFPNYSSELNVNALLLGDSALYLCASSLSGGETQYFGPGTRLLVL.

V is TRBV6-6 and J is TRBJ1-1; TRBD1 might be the D (5 bases). V lost 4 bases and J 2 bases, leaving 14 bases between the germline ends. Germline loops: CDR1 MNHNY, CDR2 SVGAGI (reference sequence). The CDR3 covers 15 residues. As DNA, the CDR3 is TGTGCCAGCAGTTGGGGAGGGGTGGCCAACACTGAAGCTTTCTTT. Its protein is CASSWGGVANTEAFF.

This chain connects TRBV2 to TRBJ1-5, with 7 bases matching TRBD1. The CDR3 runs 14 residues. The J segment lost 4 bases and the V segment lost 5 bases, leaving 5 bases of the junction unmatched. The germline V gene has CDR1 SNHLY and CDR2 FYNNEI. CDR3 nucleotides: TGTGCCAGCAGTCGACAGGGACTTAATCAGCCCCAGCATTTT. As protein: CASSRQGLNQPQHF. Full variable domain (rest looked up from reference TRBV2 and TRBJ1-5): EPEVTQTPSHQVTQMGQEVILRCVPISNHLYFYWYRQILGQKVEFLVSFYNNEISEKSEIFDDQFSVERPDGSNFTLKIRSTKLEDSAMYFCASSRQGLNQPQHFGDGTRLSIL.

This clone turned up a few times. The chain links TRBV2 to TRBJ2-2, with a tentative D call TRBD1 (6 bases). CDR1 is SNHLY and CDR2 is FYNNEI in the germline V gene. Trimming cost V 9 bases and J 4 bases, with 21 bases left between them. The length of the CDR3 is 16 residues. The CDR3 loop is CASMLGTQSSTGELFF. CDR3 DNA: TGTGCCAGTATGCTCGGGACACAATCGAGCACCGGGGAGCTGTTTTTT.

The rearrangement uses TRBV6-5 and TRBJ2-7; TRBD2 matches at 9 bases. Germline CDR1 MNHEY, CDR2 SVGAGI. This CDR3 contains 14 residues. The V gene end was trimmed by 4 bases and the J gene end by 4 bases; junction bases not matched to a gene: 5. The CDR3 here is CASSSLTSGYEQYF. CDR3 bases: TGTGCCAGCAGTTCACTGACTAGCGGTTACGAGCAGTACTTC.